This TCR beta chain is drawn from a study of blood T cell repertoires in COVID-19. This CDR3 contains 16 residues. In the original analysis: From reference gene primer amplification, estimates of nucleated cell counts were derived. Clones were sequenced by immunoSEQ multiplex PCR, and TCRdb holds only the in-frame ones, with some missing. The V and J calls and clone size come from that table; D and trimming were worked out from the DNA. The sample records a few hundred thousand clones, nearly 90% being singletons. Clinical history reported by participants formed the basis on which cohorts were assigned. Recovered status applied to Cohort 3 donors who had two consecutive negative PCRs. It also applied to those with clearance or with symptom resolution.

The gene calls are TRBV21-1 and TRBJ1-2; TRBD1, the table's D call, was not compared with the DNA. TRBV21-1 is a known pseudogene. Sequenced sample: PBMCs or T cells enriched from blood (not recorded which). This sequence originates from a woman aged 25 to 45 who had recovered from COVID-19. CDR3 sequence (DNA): TGTGCCAGCAGCGGACACAGGGGGCCGGGGCTCGAGGGCTACACCTTC. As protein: CASSGHRGPGLEGYTF.